Listed here is a single T cell receptor (beta chain). These data belong to a study of siplizumab effects on memory and regulatory T cells. This CDR3 spans 17 amino acids. Germline V CDR1 and CDR2: SGHDN, FVKESK. The V and J ends lost 2 bases and 8 bases respectively, with 24 bases between them. Here immunoSEQ multiplex PCR was the method, and the copy in TCRdb shows in-frame clones only, minus some. There are about 100,000 clones in the sample; around 94% occur only once, and approximately 1.2% lies in the top ten. This clonotype originated in a human donor in good health. Sequences were obtained from non-Treg CD4+ T cells sorted from blood. The J gene is TRBJ1-2, the V gene TRBV14; weak D call: TRBD1 (6 bases). The CDR3 sequence is CASSQWGGEYRDGGYTF. CDR3 bases: TGTGCCAGCAGCCAATGGGGGGGTGAATACAGGGACGGCGGCTACACCTTC.